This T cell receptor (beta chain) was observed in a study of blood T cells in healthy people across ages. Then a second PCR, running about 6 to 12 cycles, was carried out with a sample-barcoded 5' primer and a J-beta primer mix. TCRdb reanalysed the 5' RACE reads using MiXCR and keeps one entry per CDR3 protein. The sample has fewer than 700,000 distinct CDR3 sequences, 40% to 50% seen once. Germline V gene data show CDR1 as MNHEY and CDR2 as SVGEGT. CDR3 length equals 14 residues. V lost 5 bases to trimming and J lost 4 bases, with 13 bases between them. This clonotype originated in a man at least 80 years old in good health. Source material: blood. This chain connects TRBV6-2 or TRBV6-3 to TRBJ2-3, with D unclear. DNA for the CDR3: TGTGCCAGCAGTACCTGGCCCATGGCAGATACGCAGTATTTT. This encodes CASSTWPMADTQYF.